This T cell receptor (beta chain) comes out of a study of human T cells and chemical hapten exposure. Noted time point: patch test 2, 6 weeks after DPC sensitization. Regarding treatment: therapeutic diphenylcyclopropenone sensitization with weekly scalp DPC. Unfractionated whole blood yielded total RNA. Study outcomes and limitations: Expanded TCRs made up significantly more big CDR3 similarity clusters than controls did.

Deletions cut 4 bases from V and 0 bases from J, with 20 bases between. The CDR3 runs to 18 residues. Looked up from germline, CDR1 is LGHNA and CDR2 is YSLEER. This clonotype has a count of ten or more. Antigen specificity is unknown. Individual cDNA molecules received unique molecular identifiers in the library. TCRdb re-called the RACE reads through MiXCR, storing one row per CDR3 protein. The sample lists under 450,000 distinct CDR3 sequences; roughly 6.3% were seen once. The sequenced sample was whole blood, obtained in connection with sensitization to the hapten diphenylcyclopropenone (DPC). The chain links TRBV4-3 to TRBJ2-3, with D perhaps given as TRBD1 or TRBD2 (5 bases each). The source is a woman aged 18-35 years with alopecia areata. Some clones in this sample may be carry-over from other donors' samples. CDR3 coding DNA: TGCGCCAGCAGCCCAGGCCAGAACCGGGGCCGAAGCACAGATACGCAGTATTTT. As protein: CASSPGQNRGRSTDTQYF.